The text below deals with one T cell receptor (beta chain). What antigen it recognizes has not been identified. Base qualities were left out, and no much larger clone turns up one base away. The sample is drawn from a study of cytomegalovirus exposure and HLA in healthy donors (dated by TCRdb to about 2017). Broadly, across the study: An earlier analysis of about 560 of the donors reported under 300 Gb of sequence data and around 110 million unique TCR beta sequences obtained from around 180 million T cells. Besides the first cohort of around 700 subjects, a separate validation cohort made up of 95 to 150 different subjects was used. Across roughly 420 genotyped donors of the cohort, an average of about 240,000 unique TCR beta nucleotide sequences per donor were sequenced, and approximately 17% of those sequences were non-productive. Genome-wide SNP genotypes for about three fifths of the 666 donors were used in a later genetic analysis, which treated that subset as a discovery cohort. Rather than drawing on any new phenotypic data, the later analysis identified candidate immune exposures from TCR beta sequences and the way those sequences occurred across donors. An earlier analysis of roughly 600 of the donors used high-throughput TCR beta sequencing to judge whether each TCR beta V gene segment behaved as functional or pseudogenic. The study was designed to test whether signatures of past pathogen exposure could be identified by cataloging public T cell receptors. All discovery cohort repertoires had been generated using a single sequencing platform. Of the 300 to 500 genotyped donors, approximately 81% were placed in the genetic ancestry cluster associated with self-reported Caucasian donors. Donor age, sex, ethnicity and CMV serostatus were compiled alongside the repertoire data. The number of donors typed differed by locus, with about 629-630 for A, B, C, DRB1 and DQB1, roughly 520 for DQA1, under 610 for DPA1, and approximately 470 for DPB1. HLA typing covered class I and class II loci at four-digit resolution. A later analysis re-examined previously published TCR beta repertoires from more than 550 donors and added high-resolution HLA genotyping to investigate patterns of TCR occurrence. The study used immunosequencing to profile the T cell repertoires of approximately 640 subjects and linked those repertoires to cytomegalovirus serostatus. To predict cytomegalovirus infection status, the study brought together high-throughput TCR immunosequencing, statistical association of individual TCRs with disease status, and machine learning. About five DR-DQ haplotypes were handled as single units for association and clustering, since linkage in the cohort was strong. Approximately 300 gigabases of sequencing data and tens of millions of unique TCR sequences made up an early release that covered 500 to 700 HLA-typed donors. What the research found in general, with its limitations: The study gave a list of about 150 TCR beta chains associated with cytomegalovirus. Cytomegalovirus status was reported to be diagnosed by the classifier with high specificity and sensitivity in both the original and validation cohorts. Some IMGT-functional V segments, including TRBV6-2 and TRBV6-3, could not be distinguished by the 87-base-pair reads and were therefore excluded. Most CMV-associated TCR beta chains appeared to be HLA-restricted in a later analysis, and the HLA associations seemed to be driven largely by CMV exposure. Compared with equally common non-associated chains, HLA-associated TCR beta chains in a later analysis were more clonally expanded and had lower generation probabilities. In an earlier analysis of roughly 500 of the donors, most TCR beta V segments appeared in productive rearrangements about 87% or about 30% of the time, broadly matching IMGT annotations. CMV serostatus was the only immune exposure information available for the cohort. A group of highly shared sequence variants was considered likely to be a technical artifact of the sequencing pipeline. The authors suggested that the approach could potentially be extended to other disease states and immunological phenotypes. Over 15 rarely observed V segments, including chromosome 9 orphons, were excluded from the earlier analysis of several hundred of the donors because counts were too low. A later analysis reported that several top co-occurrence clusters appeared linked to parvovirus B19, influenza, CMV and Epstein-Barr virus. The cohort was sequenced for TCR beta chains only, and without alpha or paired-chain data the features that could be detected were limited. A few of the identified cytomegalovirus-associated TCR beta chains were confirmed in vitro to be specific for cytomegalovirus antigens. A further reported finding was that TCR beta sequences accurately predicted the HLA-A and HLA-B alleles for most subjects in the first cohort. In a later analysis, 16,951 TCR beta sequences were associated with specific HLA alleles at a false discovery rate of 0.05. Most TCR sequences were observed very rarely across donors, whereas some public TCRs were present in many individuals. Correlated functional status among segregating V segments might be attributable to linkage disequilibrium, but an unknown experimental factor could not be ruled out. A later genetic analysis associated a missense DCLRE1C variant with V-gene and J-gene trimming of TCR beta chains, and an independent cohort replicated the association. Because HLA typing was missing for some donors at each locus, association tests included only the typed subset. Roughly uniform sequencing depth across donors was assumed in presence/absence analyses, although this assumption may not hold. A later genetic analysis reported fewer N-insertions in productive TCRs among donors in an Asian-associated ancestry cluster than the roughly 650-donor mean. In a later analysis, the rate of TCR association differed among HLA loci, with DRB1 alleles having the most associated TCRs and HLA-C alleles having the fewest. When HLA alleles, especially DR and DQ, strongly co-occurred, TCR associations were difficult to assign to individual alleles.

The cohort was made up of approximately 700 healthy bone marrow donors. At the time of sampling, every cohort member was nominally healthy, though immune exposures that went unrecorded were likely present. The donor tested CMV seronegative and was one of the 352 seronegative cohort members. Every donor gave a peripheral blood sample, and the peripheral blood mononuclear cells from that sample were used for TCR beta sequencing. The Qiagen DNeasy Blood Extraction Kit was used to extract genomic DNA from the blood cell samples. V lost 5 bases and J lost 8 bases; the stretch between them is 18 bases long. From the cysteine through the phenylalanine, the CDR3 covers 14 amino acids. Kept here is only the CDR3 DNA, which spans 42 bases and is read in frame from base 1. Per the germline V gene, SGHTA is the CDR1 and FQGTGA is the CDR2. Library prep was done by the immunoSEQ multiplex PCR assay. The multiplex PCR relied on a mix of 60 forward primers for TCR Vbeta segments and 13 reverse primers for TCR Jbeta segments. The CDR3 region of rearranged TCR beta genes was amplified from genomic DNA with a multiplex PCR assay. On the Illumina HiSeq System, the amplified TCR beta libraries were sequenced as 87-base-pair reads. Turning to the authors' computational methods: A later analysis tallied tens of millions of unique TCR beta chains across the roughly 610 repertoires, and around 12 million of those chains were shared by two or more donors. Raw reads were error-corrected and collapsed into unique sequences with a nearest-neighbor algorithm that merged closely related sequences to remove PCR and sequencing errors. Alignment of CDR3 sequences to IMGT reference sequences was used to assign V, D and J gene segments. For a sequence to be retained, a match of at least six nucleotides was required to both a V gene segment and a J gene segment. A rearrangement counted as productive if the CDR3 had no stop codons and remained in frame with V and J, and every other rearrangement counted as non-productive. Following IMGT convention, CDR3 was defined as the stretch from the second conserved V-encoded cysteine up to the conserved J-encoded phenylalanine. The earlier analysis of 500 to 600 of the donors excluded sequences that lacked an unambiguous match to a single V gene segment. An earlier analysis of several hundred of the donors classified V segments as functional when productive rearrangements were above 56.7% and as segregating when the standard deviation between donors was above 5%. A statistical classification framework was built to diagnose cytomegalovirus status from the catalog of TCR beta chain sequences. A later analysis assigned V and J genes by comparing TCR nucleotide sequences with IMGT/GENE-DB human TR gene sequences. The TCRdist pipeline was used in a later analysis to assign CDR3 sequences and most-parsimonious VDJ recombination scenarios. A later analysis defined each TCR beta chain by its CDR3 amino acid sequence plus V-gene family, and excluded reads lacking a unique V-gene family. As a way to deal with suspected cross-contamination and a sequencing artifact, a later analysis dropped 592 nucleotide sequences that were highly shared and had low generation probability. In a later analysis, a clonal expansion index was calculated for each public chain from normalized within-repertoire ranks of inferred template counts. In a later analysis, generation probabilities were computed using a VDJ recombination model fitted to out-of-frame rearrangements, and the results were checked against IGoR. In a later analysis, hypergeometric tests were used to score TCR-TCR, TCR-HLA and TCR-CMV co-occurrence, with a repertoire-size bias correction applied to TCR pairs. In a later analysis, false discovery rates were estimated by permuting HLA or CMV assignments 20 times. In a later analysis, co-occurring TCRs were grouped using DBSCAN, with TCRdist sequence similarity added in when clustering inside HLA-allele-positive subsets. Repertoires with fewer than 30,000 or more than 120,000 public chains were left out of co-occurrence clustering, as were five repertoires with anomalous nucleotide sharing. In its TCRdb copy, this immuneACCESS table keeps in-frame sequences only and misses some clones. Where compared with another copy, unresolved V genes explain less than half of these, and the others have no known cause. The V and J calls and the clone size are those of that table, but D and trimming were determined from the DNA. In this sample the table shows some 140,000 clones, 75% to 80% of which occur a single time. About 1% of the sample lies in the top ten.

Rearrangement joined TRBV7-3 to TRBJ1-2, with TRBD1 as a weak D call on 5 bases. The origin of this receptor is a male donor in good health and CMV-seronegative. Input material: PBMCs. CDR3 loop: CASSPSGGVDGYTF. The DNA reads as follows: TGTGCCAGCAGCCCCTCGGGGGGGGTAGACGGCTACACCTTC.